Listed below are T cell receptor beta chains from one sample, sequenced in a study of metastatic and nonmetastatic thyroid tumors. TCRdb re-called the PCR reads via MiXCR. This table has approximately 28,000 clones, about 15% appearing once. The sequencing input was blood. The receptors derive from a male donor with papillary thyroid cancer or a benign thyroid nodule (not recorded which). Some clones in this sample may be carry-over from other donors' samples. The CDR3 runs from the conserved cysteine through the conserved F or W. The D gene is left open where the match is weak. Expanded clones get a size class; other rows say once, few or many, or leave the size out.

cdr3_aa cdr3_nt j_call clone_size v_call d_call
CASRSTTTNTGELFF TGTGCCAGCAGGAGTACTACTACGAACACCGGGGAGCTGTTTTTT TRBJ2-2 many TRBV6-1 NA
CASSHSGGANTEAFF TGCGCCAGCAGCCATTCAGGGGGTGCGAACACTGAAGCTTTCTTT TRBJ1-1 many TRBV4-1 TRBD1
CASSFAGNGNTIYF TGTGCCAGCAGTTTCGCAGGGAATGGAAACACCATATATTTT TRBJ1-3 many TRBV12-3/TRBV12-4 NA
CASILGPRSGSCNEQFF TGTGCCAGCATCTTGGGACCCAGGAGCGGCTCCTGCAATGAGCAGTTCTTC TRBJ2-1 NA TRBV7-8 NA
CASSKTVPPDTQYF TGTGCCAGCAGTAAAACCGTTCCCCCAGATACGCAGTATTTT TRBJ2-3 many TRBV6-1 NA
CASRGSGTSGREASEQYF TGTGCCAGCAGAGGGAGCGGGACTAGCGGGAGGGAAGCCTCCGAGCAGTACTTC TRBJ2-7 few TRBV27 TRBD2
CASSLSYNEQFF TGTGCCAGCAGCCTTTCCTACAATGAGCAGTTCTTC TRBJ2-1 many TRBV28 NA
CASHGRTPMNTEAFF TGTGCCAGCCATGGGAGGACTCCCATGAACACTGAAGCTTTCTTT TRBJ1-1 many TRBV12-3/TRBV12-4 NA
CASSPVYEQYF TGTGCCAGTAGCCCGGTTTACGAGCAGTACTTC TRBJ2-7 few TRBV2 NA
CSAEAGTGDSEQYF TGCAGTGCTGAAGCCGGGACAGGCGATAGCGAGCAGTACTTC TRBJ2-7 NA TRBV20-1 TRBD1
CASSPGQQETQYF TGTGCCAGCAGCCCGGGACAGCAAGAGACCCAGTACTTC TRBJ2-5 many TRBV11-3 TRBD1
CASSGTSGGNEQFF TGTGCCAGCAGTGGGACTAGCGGGGGAAATGAGCAGTTCTTC TRBJ2-1 large TRBV6-4 TRBD2
CASSPTSGGAFEQYF TGTGCCAGCAGCCCGACTAGCGGGGGGGCCTTCGAGCAGTACTTC TRBJ2-7 few TRBV6-2/TRBV6-3 TRBD2
CASSPSGSSYEQYF TGTGCCAGCTCACCATCGGGGAGCTCCTACGAGCAGTACTTC TRBJ2-7 many TRBV18 NA
CASSLGPIGYTF TGTGCCAGCAGCTTAGGTCCTATTGGCTACACCTTC TRBJ1-2 many TRBV5-6 NA
CSAPPGGATEAFF TGCAGTGCTCCACCCGGAGGGGCCACTGAAGCTTTCTTT TRBJ1-1 NA TRBV20-1 NA